This T cell receptor (beta chain) was sequenced for a study of cytomegalovirus exposure and HLA in healthy donors. Regarding the study as a whole: TCR beta chains numbering more than 150 were designated cytomegalovirus-associated. Presence/absence results assume similar sequencing depth per donor, which may not hold.

The primer mix had 60 Vbeta and 13 Jbeta primers. Libraries were prepared by immunoSEQ multiplex PCR; TCRdb keeps only in-frame clonotypes and omits some of them. The table shows around 180,000 clones, with about 83% occurring only once. Unrecorded immune exposures were likely, despite nominal health at sampling. Germline CDR1 reads WNHNN; CDR2 reads SYGVQD (reference sequence). The CDR3 consists of 13 residues. The V gene lost 2 bases and the J gene lost 0 bases, with 4 bases spanning the gap. Of note for this clone: Its specificity is unknown.

This TCR came from a woman under 40 in good health and CMV-seropositive. The sample was PBMCs. The chain employs TRBV10-1 and TRBJ1-2; D call uncertain. The DNA of the CDR3 is TGCGCCAGCAGTGAGACAGCTAACTATGGCTACACCTTC. Translation gives CASSETANYGYTF.